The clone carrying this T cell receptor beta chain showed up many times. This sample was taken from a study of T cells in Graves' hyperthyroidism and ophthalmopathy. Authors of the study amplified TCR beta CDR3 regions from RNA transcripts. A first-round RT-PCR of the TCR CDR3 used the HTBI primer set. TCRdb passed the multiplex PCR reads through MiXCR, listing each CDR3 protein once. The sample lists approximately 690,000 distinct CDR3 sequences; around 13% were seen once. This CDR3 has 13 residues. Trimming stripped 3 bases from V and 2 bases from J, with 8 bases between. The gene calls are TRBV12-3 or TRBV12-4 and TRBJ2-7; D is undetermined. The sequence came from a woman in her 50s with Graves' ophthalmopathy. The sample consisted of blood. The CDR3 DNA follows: TGTGCCAGCAGTTTCTCGGCTACCTACGAGCAGTACTTC. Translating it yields CASSFSATYEQYF.